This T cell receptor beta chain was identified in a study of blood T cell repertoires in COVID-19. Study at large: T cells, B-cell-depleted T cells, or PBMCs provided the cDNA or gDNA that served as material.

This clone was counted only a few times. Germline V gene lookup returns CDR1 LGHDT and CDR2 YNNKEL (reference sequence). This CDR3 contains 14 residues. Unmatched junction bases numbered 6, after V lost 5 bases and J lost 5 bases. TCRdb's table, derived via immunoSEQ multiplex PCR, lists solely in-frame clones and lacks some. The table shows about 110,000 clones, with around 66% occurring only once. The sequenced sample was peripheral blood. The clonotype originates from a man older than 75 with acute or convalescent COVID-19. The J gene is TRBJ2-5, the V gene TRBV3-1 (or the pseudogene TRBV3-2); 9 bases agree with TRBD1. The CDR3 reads CASSRTGVFETQYF. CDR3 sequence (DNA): TGTGCCAGCAGCAGGACAGGGGTGTTCGAGACCCAGTACTTC.